This is a list of T cell receptor beta chains from one sample in a study of control samples from healthy donors and cancer patients. Data came from immunoSEQ multiplex PCR; TCRdb stores just in-frame clones and leaves some out. The sample has tens of thousands of clones, about 87% seen once. The sequenced material came from PBMCs. These receptors all stem from a woman aged 55-75 years with head and neck cancer. Both conserved end residues are part of each CDR3. D genes are given only for firm matches. Clone size is not always given. Where it is, it says once, few, many or a class for expanded clones.

clone_size cdr3_length d_call j_call v_call cdr3_aa cdr3_nt
- 16 TRBD2 TRBJ2-2 TRBV7-6 CASSSIAGFNTGELFF TGTGCCAGCAGCTCCATAGCGGGATTCAACACCGGGGAGCTGTTTTTT
- 13 - TRBJ2-3 TRBV7-9 CASSPRGPDTQYF TGTGCCAGCAGCCCCCGGGGACCAGATACGCAGTATTTT
once 18 TRBD1 TRBJ2-7 TRBV29-1 CSVPMTSGQGLWGQEQYF TGCAGCGTTCCAATGACTTCGGGACAGGGGCTCTGGGGGCAAGAGCAGTACTTC
few 14 TRBD1 TRBJ1-2 TRBV5-5 CASSLDRGIYGYTF TGTGCCAGCAGCTTGGACAGGGGAATCTATGGCTACACCTTC
- 16 - TRBJ1-2 TRBV19 CASSRDINLANYGYTF TGTGCCAGTAGCCGGGACATAAATTTAGCTAACTATGGCTACACCTTC
- 12 - TRBJ2-2 TRBV11-2 CASSLGPGELFF TGTGCCAGCAGCCTGGGTCCCGGGGAGCTGTTTTTT
once 16 TRBD2 TRBJ2-1 TRBV18 CASSPLSGTLYNEQFF TGTGCCAGCTCACCACTTAGCGGGACCTTGTACAATGAGCAGTTCTTC
- 13 - TRBJ2-3 TRBV10-3 CAIRDSSTDTQYF TGTGCCATCAGGGACTCAAGCACAGATACGCAGTATTTT
- 13 - TRBJ2-1 TRBV19 CASSTDQGNEQFF TGTGCCAGTAGTACAGACCAGGGGAATGAGCAGTTCTTC
- 19 - TRBJ2-6 TRBV11-2 CASSHTFGPIHSGANVLTF TGTGCCAGCAGCCATACCTTCGGCCCAATCCACTCTGGGGCCAACGTCCTGACTTTC
- 19 - TRBJ2-7 TRBV4-2 CASSQDLSSWTDVLYEQYF TGTGCCAGCAGCCAAGATCTCTCCAGTTGGACGGACGTCCTCTACGAGCAGTACTTC
- 13 - TRBJ2-4 TRBV14 CASSQVGGTAYYF TGTGCCAGCAGCCAAGTGGGGGGCACTGCCTATTACTTC
few 14 TRBD2 TRBJ2-7 TRBV30 CAWSVRRGSYEQYF TGTGCCTGGAGTGTACGGCGGGGGTCCTACGAGCAGTACTTC
once 16 TRBD2 TRBJ2-3 TRBV4-2 CASSLLAASSTDTQYF TGTGCCAGCAGCCTACTAGCGGCCTCTAGCACAGATACGCAGTATTTT
- 14 - TRBJ1-2 TRBV5-4 CASSAQGTSYGYTF TGTGCCAGCAGCGCACAGGGCACCAGCTATGGCTACACCTTC
- 15 - TRBJ2-3 TRBV19 CASKRPVGGTDTQYF TGTGCCAGTAAAAGGCCCGTGGGCGGCACAGATACGCAGTATTTT
- 16 TRBD1 TRBJ2-3 TRBV9 CASSARTGAMSDTQYF TGTGCCAGCAGCGCCAGGACAGGGGCGATGTCCGATACGCAGTATTTT
- 14 TRBD2 TRBJ2-1 TRBV5-1 CASSPTSGHNEQFF TGCGCCAGCAGCCCCACTAGCGGACACAATGAGCAGTTCTTC
- 14 - TRBJ2-3 TRBV7-2 CASQRRVSTDTQYF TGTGCCAGCCAAAGACGGGTATCCACAGATACGCAGTATTTT
- 12 - TRBJ2-1 TRBV29-1 CSVERENNEQFF TGCAGCGTTGAACGGGAAAACAATGAGCAGTTCTTC
- 16 - TRBJ2-6 TRBV5-1 CASSWKTGSGANVLTF TGCGCCAGCAGCTGGAAGACAGGTTCTGGGGCCAACGTCCTGACTTTC
once 13 - TRBJ2-5 TRBV18 CASSPGLGVAQYF TGTGCCAGCTCACCAGGGTTAGGTGTGGCCCAGTACTTC
- 16 - TRBJ1-6 TRBV28 CASRRDSNSYNSPLHF TGTGCCAGCAGAAGGGACTCAAACTCCTATAATTCACCCCTCCACTTT
- 16 - TRBJ2-7 TRBV27 CASSLSGLRVSYEQYF TGTGCCAGCAGTTTATCGGGCCTACGGGTTAGTTACGAGCAGTACTTC
- 15 - TRBJ1-4 TRBV7-9 CASSSADGRNEKLFF TGTGCCAGCAGCTCCGCCGACGGCAGGAATGAAAAACTGTTTTTT
- 12 - TRBJ2-1 TRBV29-1 CSGTSSYNEQFF TGCAGCGGAACTAGCTCCTACAATGAGCAGTTCTTC
- 12 - TRBJ1-2 TRBV28 CASGGANYGYTF TGTGCCAGCGGGGGGGCTAACTATGGCTACACCTTC
- 14 - TRBJ2-1 TRBV10-3 CAISDDRGPQGQFF TGTGCCATCAGTGACGACCGGGGGCCCCAAGGGCAGTTCTTC
- 18 TRBD2 TRBJ2-3 TRBV13 CASSPPLGLAGGRDTQYF TGTGCCAGCAGCCCCCCCTTGGGATTAGCGGGAGGGAGAGATACGCAGTATTTT
- 20 TRBD2 TRBJ2-1 TRBV5-8 CASSFTGWTSGRESYNEQFF TGTGCCAGCAGCTTTACGGGGTGGACTAGCGGGAGGGAATCCTACAATGAGCAGTTCTTC
- 17 TRBD2 TRBJ2-2 TRBV5-6 CASSLPEWREGPGELFF TGTGCCAGCAGCTTGCCAGAGTGGCGGGAGGGCCCCGGGGAGCTGTTTTTT
- 17 TRBD2 TRBJ2-1 TRBV5-4 CASSLSRLAGVYNEQFF TGTGCCAGCAGCCTATCAAGACTAGCGGGAGTGTACAATGAGCAGTTCTTC
- 16 - TRBJ1-6 TRBV5-4 CASSSSGQGANSPLHF -
- 13 TRBD1 TRBJ1-6 TRBV30 CAWSGQGNSPLHF TGTGCCTGGAGTGGACAGGGAAATTCACCCCTCCACTTT
- 15 - TRBJ2-6 TRBV7-3 CASSLTGSGANVLTF TGTGCCAGCAGCTTAACAGGCTCTGGGGCCAACGTCCTGACTTTC
- 12 - TRBJ2-3 TRBV29-1 CSGDESTDTQYF TGCAGCGGGGACGAAAGCACAGATACGCAGTATTTT
- 16 TRBD1 TRBJ2-2 TRBV7-3 CASSLGTDANTGELFF TGTGCCAGCAGCTTAGGGACAGACGCGAACACCGGGGAGCTGTTTTTT
- 15 - TRBJ1-5 TRBV7-9 CASSLGDSSNQPQHF TGTGCCAGCAGCTTAGGGGATTCTAGCAATCAGCCCCAGCATTTT
- 13 - TRBJ2-6 TRBV5-1 CASSQVGANVLTF TGCGCCAGCAGCCAGGTTGGGGCCAACGTCCTGACTTTC
- 15 TRBD2 TRBJ2-1 TRBV19 CASSTTSVTYNEQFF TGTGCCAGTAGTACGACTAGCGTCACCTACAATGAGCAGTTCTTC
- 13 - TRBJ2-3 TRBV6-5 CASSRTTTDTQYF TGTGCCAGCAGCCGGACCACCACAGATACGCAGTATTTT
- 15 - TRBJ2-7 TRBV12-5 CASGLGIGSSYEQYF TGTGCTAGTGGTTTGGGGATAGGGAGCTCCTACGAGCAGTACTTC
- 21 TRBD2 TRBJ2-7 TRBV27 CASSPRSYPGLAGYPSYEQYF TGTGCCAGCAGTCCGCGATCCTACCCGGGACTAGCGGGCTACCCCTCCTACGAGCAGTACTTC
- 14 TRBD1 TRBJ2-2 TRBV18 CASSPDRVAGELFF TGTGCCAGCTCACCGGACAGGGTGGCCGGGGAGCTGTTTTTT
- 13 TRBD1 TRBJ2-1 TRBV5-1 CASRIDRGNEQFF TGCGCCAGCAGAATTGACAGGGGAAATGAGCAGTTCTTC
few 15 - TRBJ1-6 TRBV5-5 CASSRRQGGTPPLHF TGTGCCAGCAGCCGACGTCAGGGAGGGACACCACCCCTCCACTTT
- 16 - TRBJ2-1 TRBV9 CASSVAWQETYNEQFF TGTGCCAGCAGCGTAGCTTGGCAGGAGACATACAATGAGCAGTTCTTC
- 16 - TRBJ1-2 TRBV6-5 CASSYSFGRVNYGYTF TGTGCCAGCAGTTACTCTTTCGGACGGGTTAACTATGGCTACACCTTC
- 13 - TRBJ1-5 TRBV6-5 CASTPVSFQPQHF TGTGCCAGCACCCCAGTCTCTTTCCAGCCCCAGCATTTT
few 16 TRBD1 TRBJ1-3 TRBV27 CASKITGTASGNTIYF TGTGCCAGCAAAATTACCGGGACAGCCTCAGGAAACACCATATATTTT
- 14 - TRBJ2-3 TRBV2 CASNWNINTDTQYF TGTGCCAGCAATTGGAATATAAACACAGATACGCAGTATTTT
- 13 - TRBJ2-1 TRBV4-1 CASSQSFTGGQFF TGCGCCAGCAGCCAGTCCTTTACTGGGGGGCAGTTCTTC
- 15 - TRBJ1-5 TRBV30 CAWSVRSGRHQPQHF TGTGCCTGGAGTGTACGCTCAGGGCGGCATCAGCCCCAGCATTTT
- 16 TRBD2 TRBJ2-1 TRBV7-6 CASSLALVAGSNEQFF TGTGCCAGCAGCTTAGCGCTGGTAGCGGGAAGCAATGAGCAGTTCTTC
once 16 TRBD1 TRBJ2-7 TRBV6-2/TRBV6-3 CASSYTPTGNRNEQYF TGTGCCAGCAGTTACACCCCGACAGGGAACAGGAACGAGCAGTACTTC
- 14 - TRBJ2-7 TRBV2 CASSNRGGPVEQYF TGTGCCAGCAGTAATCGTGGGGGGCCGGTTGAGCAGTACTTC
- 15 - TRBJ2-2 TRBV28 CASSLPTGSTGELFF TGTGCCAGCAGTTTACCAACAGGCAGCACCGGGGAGCTGTTTTTT
once 15 TRBD1 TRBJ2-5 TRBV2 CASRPQGAPQETQYF TGTGCCAGCAGACCCCAGGGGGCGCCCCAAGAGACCCAGTACTTC
- 14 - TRBJ2-2 TRBV5-1 CASSLLSNTGELFF TGCGCCAGCAGCTTGTTATCGAACACCGGGGAGCTGTTTTTT
- 17 - TRBJ1-5 TRBV28 CASSFLVPDNSNQPQHF TGTGCCAGCAGTTTCTTGGTACCAGACAATAGCAATCAGCCCCAGCATTTT